These 25 T cell receptor beta chains originate from one sample sequenced in a study of shared clonotypes between healthy human individuals. Measured with immunoSEQ multiplex PCR; TCRdb has only the in-frame clones, and not every one. Of approximately 2,000,000 clones listed, around 92% were seen once; the top ten hold 0.37%. Sequencing input: naive CD4+ T cells from PBMCs. As for subset: CD45RA+ positively selected. The source of these receptors is a man aged 18 to 30 in good health. Some clones in this sample may be carry-over from other donors' samples.

This chain connects TRBV10-3 to TRBJ2-5; D may match TRBD1 or TRBD2 (6 bases each). The CDR3 sequence is 11 residues long. Germline CDR1 reads ENHRY; CDR2 reads SYGVKD. Trimming stripped 11 bases from V and 5 bases from J, with 12 bases between. The CDR3 loop reads CASGGWETQYF. CDR3 nucleotides: TGTGCCTCCGGGGGCTGGGAGACCCAGTACTTC.

The chain links TRBV7-9 to TRBJ2-4; D is possibly TRBD1 (7 bases). V gave up 3 bases and J gave up 0 bases, with 15 bases separating them. The CDR3 contains 17 residues. Germline V gives CDR1 SEHNR, CDR2 FQNEAQ (reference sequence). CDR3 in amino acids: CASSLPRDRLAKNIQYF. In nucleotides, the CDR3 is TGTGCCAGCAGCTTGCCGCGGGACAGATTAGCCAAAAACATTCAGTACTTC.

For this clone: In the same sample, other DNA sequences code for this CDR3. J is TRBJ1-1 and V is TRBV19; 9 bases are a match to TRBD1. V lost 3 bases and J lost 1; bases outside the gene matches: 3. The CDR3 has 15 amino acids. Germline CDR1 LNHDA, CDR2 SQIVND (reference sequence). The CDR3 loop reads CASSIQDRGNTEAFF. For the CDR3, the DNA is TGTGCCAGTAGTATCCAGGACAGGGGGAACACTGAAGCTTTCTTT.

Regarding this clone: The junction departs from germline at one end; a sequencing error may be responsible. This chain joins TRBV25-1 and TRBJ2-7; D is uncertain. CDR1 is MGHDK and CDR2 is SYGVNS in the germline V gene. The CDR3 runs to 11 residues. CDR3 sequence reads: CASSEPPYITF. Here the CDR3 DNA reads TGTGCCAGCAGTGAGCCCCCTTACATTACCTTC.

The J gene is TRBJ2-2, the V gene TRBV12-5; no clear D gene. CDR1 and CDR2 from the germline V gene are LGHNT and FRNRAP. The V gene lost 4 bases and the J gene lost 7 bases, with 13 bases spanning the gap. The CDR3 consists of 14 residues. The CDR3 DNA reads as TGTGCTAGTGGTTCTGGTAGAATCGACGGGGAGCTGTTTTTT. Its protein product is CASGSGRIDGELFF.

The chain is built from TRBV6-5 and TRBJ2-7; unclear D gene. The CDR3 spans 14 residues. Trimming stripped 3 bases from V and 6 bases from J, with 15 bases between. Germline V gene data show CDR1 as MNHEY and CDR2 as SVGAGI. The CDR3 sequence is CASSYGVRAPEQYF. CDR3 DNA: TGTGCCAGCAGTTATGGGGTGCGAGCGCCCGAGCAGTACTTC.

The chain uses TRBV7-9 and TRBJ1-4; the D is unclear. The CDR3 runs 13 residues. Germline-derived CDR1 and CDR2 are SEHNR and FQNEAQ (reference sequence). Trimming removed 1 base at V and 7 bases at J, with 7 bases between. The CDR3 loop is CASSLGWGEKLFF. The CDR3 coding sequence is TGTGCCAGCAGCTTAGGGTGGGGTGAAAAACTGTTTTTT.

This clone was picked up one time. The V call is TRBV9, the J call TRBJ2-7; D is ambiguous. CDR1 and CDR2 (germline): SGDLS, YYNGEE. Trimming cost V 0 bases and J 3 bases, with 10 bases left between them. The CDR3 contains 14 residues. The CDR3 region is CASSVGVPYYEQYF. Written as DNA, the CDR3 is TGTGCCAGCAGCGTAGGTGTCCCCTACTACGAGCAGTACTTC.

This clone was counted a single time. The chain employs TRBV2 and TRBJ2-3; 8 bases line up with TRBD2. The CDR3 extends over 14 amino acids. V lost 8 bases, J lost 0 bases, and 4 bases stayed unmatched. The germline CDR1 and CDR2 sequences are SNHLY and FYNNEI. CDR3 loop: CASASGLSTDTQYF. The CDR3 bases are TGTGCCAGCGCTAGCGGGCTGAGCACAGATACGCAGTATTTT.

This sequence joins TRBV7-9 and TRBJ1-6; 9 bases are shared with TRBD1. V was clipped by 3 bases and J by 8 bases; unmatched bases: 8. Looked up from germline, CDR1 is SEHNR and CDR2 is FQNEAQ (reference sequence). The CDR3 has 16 amino acids. This CDR3 is CASSFLPGQGDSPLHF. Written as DNA, the CDR3 is TGTGCCAGCAGCTTTTTACCGGGACAGGGTGATTCACCCCTCCACTTT.

The chain joins TRBV11-2 to TRBJ2-3; D could derive from TRBD1 or TRBD2 (5 bases each). Germline V gene sequence: CDR1 SGHAT, CDR2 FQNNGV. V was trimmed by 5 bases and J by 0 bases, leaving 21 bases between them. The CDR3 spans 18 residues. For the CDR3, the DNA is TGTGCCAGCAGCCCATCTTTAGTCGGGACGGTGAGCACAGATACGCAGTATTTT. Translated, it gives CASSPSLVGTVSTDTQYF.

Only a few counts were recorded for this clone. The chain recombines TRBV4-1 with TRBJ1-1; the D is unclear. This CDR3 spans 13 amino acids. Trimming stripped 1 base from V and 2 bases from J, with 5 bases between. Germline V gene sequence: CDR1 MGHRA, CDR2 YSYEKL. CDR3 DNA: TGCGCCAGCAGCCAAGTTTTTAACACTGAAGCTTTCTTT. It codes for CASSQVFNTEAFF.

V gene TRBV28 combines with J gene TRBJ2-2; 7 bases line up with TRBD1. The germline V gene has CDR1 MDHEN and CDR2 SYDVKM. The length of the CDR3 is 14 residues. V lost 5 bases, J lost 4 bases, and 4 bases stayed unmatched. CDR3 in amino acids: CASSRQGTTGELFF. The DNA for the CDR3 is TGTGCCAGCAGTCGACAGGGAACCACCGGGGAGCTGTTTTTT.

With respect to this clone: This sample includes further DNA sequences coding for the same CDR3. The V call is TRBV5-4, the J call TRBJ1-5; unclear D gene. V was trimmed by 0 bases and J by 5 bases, leaving 3 bases between them. The CDR3 sequence is 12 residues long. CDR1 is SGHNT and CDR2 is YYREEE in the germline V gene (reference sequence). The CDR3 region is CASSLDDQPQHF. The CDR3 region has the DNA TGTGCCAGCAGCTTGGATGATCAGCCCCAGCATTTT. Full variable domain (missing parts from reference TRBV5-4 and TRBJ1-5): ETGVTQSPTHLIKTRGQQVTLRCSSQSGHNTVSWYQQALGQGPQFIFQYYREEENGRGNFPPRFSGLQFPNYSSELNVNALELDDSALYLCASSLDDQPQHFGDGTRLSIL.

The chain uses TRBV5-5 and TRBJ2-7, with a weak D call TRBD2 (5 bases). This CDR3 comprises 15 residues. V shed 2 bases and J shed 0 bases, with 12 bases lying between them. Germline V gives CDR1 SGHKS, CDR2 YYEKEE (reference sequence). The CDR3 region is CASSFVASSSYEQYF. The CDR3 DNA follows: TGTGCCAGCAGCTTTGTAGCGAGTAGCTCCTACGAGCAGTACTTC.

Regarding this clone: Other DNA sequences in this sample translate to the same CDR3. The chain joins TRBV29-1 to TRBJ1-3; 7 bases line up with TRBD1. The CDR3 has 12 residues. Germline CDR1 is SQVTM and CDR2 is ANQGSEA. Trimming at V came to 6 bases and at J to 4 bases, leaving 3 bases not matched to a gene. The CDR3 sequence: CSVGTAGNTIYF. The CDR3 coding sequence is TGCAGCGTGGGGACAGCCGGAAACACCATATATTTT. The complete variable domain, with remaining parts taken from reference TRBV29-1 and TRBJ1-3, reads SAVISQKPSRDICQRGTSLTIQCQVDSQVTMMFWYRQQPGQSLTLIATANQGSEATYESGFVIDKFPISRPNLTFSTLTVSNMSPEDSSIYLCSVGTAGNTIYFGEGSWLTVV.

The V gene is TRBV29-1, the J gene TRBJ2-5; D may be TRBD2 (5 bases). Trimming shortened V by 4 bases and J by 1 base, and 13 bases separated the two germline ends. This CDR3 region has 14 residues. Germline V gives CDR1 SQVTM, CDR2 ANQGSEA. Here the CDR3 reads CSVAGWGLQETQYF. CDR3 nucleotide sequence: TGCAGCGTTGCGGGGTGGGGTCTCCAAGAGACCCAGTACTTC.

This clone was seen a few times. The chain carries TRBV5-1 and TRBJ2-1; 7 nucleotides align to TRBD2. V dropped 2 bases and J dropped 8; count of bases not matched to a gene: 4. Germline CDR1 and CDR2: SGHRS and YFSETQ. The CDR3 covers 13 residues. CDR3 region: CASSLIAGYEQFF. The CDR3 coding sequence is TGCGCCAGCAGCTTAATAGCGGGTTATGAGCAGTTCTTC.

The V and J genes are TRBV4-3 and TRBJ2-5; D might be TRBD2 (6 bases). Germline V CDR1 and CDR2: LGHNA, YSLEER. V was shortened by 1 base and J by 5 bases, with 14 bases between the two germline ends. The CDR3 has 15 residues. In DNA, the CDR3 is TGCGCCAGCAGCCAAGGAGGGGTCGGGGGTGAGACCCAGTACTTC. Its protein is CASSQGGVGGETQYF.

The chain is built from TRBV5-1 and TRBJ2-1, with 10 positions matching TRBD2. The CDR3 sequence is 17 residues long. Germline V gene lookup returns CDR1 SGHRS and CDR2 YFSETQ. Unmatched junction bases numbered 3, after V lost 0 bases and J lost 0 bases. The CDR3 bases are TGCGCCAGCAGCTTGGCCTCTAGCGGGAGCTCCTACAATGAGCAGTTCTTC. It yields the protein CASSLASSGSSYNEQFF.

The J gene is TRBJ1-1, the V gene TRBV5-1; 7 bases are shared with TRBD1. The CDR3 sequence is 13 residues long. Germline CDR1 is SGHRS and CDR2 is YFSETQ. After removal of 4 bases from V and 4 bases from J, the junction contained 4 bases not matched to a gene. In nucleotides, the CDR3 is TGCGCCAGCAGCAGGGGGCGCGGCACTGAAGCTTTCTTT. Translating gives CASSRGRGTEAFF.

The chain links TRBV6-1 to TRBJ2-5; a possible D gene is TRBD2 (6 bases). The germline gives CDR1 MNHNS, CDR2 SASEGT. The CDR3 loop spans 13 amino acids. V was pared by 6 bases and J by 5 bases, with 13 bases between. The CDR3 nucleotides read TGTGCCAGCAGGGGAGGCGCGCTCGAGACCCAGTACTTC. This translates into CASRGGALETQYF.

The chain couples TRBV6-6 to TRBJ2-6; D call uncertain. Trimming removed 3 bases at V and 0 bases at J, with 9 bases between. The length of the CDR3 is 16 residues. CDR1 is MNHNY and CDR2 is SVGAGI in the germline V gene (reference sequence). CDR3 DNA sequence: TGTGCCAGCAGTTATCCAGTATACTCTGGGGCCAACGTCCTGACTTTC. Protein product: CASSYPVYSGANVLTF.

V and J are TRBV9 and TRBJ2-5, with 12 bases aligning to TRBD2. The CDR3 covers 16 residues. V was pared by 4 bases and J by 3 bases, with 7 bases of the junction left unmatched. Germline V gene sequence: CDR1 SGDLS, CDR2 YYNGEE. The CDR3 protein is CASSRRTSGIKETQYF. The CDR3, as DNA: TGTGCCAGCAGCAGGAGGACTAGCGGGATTAAAGAGACCCAGTACTTC.

V and J are TRBV5-4 and TRBJ2-6, with TRBD2 identical over 10 bases. CDR1 SGHNT and CDR2 YYREEE come from the germline V gene (reference sequence). With V trimmed by 0 bases and J by 0 bases, 6 bases remained unmatched. The CDR3 runs 19 residues. The CDR3 protein is CASSLARTSGISGANVLTF. DNA of the CDR3: TGTGCCAGCAGCTTGGCCCGAACTAGCGGGATCTCTGGGGCCAACGTCCTGACTTTC. The full variable domain, its missing parts supplied by reference TRBV5-4 and TRBJ2-6, is ETGVTQSPTHLIKTRGQQVTLRCSSQSGHNTVSWYQQALGQGPQFIFQYYREEENGRGNFPPRFSGLQFPNYSSELNVNALELDDSALYLCASSLARTSGISGANVLTFGAGSRLTVL.